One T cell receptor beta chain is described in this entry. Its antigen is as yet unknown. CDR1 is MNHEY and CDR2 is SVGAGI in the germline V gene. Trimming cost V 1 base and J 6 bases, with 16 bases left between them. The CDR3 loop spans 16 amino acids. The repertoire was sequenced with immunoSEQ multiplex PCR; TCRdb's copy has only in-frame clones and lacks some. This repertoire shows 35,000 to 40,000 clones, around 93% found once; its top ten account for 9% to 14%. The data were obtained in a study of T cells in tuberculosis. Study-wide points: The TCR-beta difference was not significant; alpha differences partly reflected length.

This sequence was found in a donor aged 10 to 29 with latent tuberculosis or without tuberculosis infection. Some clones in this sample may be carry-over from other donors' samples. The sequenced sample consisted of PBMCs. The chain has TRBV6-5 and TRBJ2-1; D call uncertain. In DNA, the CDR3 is TGTGCCAGCAGTTACTTGGAGACTCCATCCGTCAATGAGCAGTTCTTC. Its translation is CASSYLETPSVNEQFF.